This TCR beta chain was captured in a study of T cell responses to AZD1222 COVID-19 vaccine (dated by TCRdb to 2020 to 2022). Notes on the research overall: Because spike-specific TCR depth and breadth did not differ between the two schedules, AZD1222 recipients who got a second dose at roughly 4 weeks were pooled with those who got a second dose at roughly 12 weeks. TCR sequencing covered about 230 trial participants: 200 to 220 given two doses of AZD1222 and around 25 given two doses of MenACWY control vaccine. Enrollment into the trials was organized by age into subgroups of 18-55, 56-69 and 70-plus years, and those subgroups contained roughly 150, 30 and 60 TCR-sequenced participants, respectively. Broad study findings and their caveats: A significant rise in spike-specific TCR breadth and depth was observed after two AZD1222 doses relative to day 0 and relative to MenACWY recipients. Because no day 14 peak-response samples were available, repertoires were characterized only after the peak T cell response. Only six AZD1222 recipients were SARS-CoV-2 seropositive at baseline, limiting conclusions about previously exposed vaccinees. The whole spike protein was spanned by vaccine-associated CD4 TCRs, and dominant responses were seen in regions 160-218 and 743-854. Participants were mostly white British and included more females than males, and it was suggested by the authors that clonal diversity may have been underestimated. Reportedly, close to half of the unique spike-specific TCRs recognized epitopes lying outside the regions that are mutated in the B.1.351 and B.1.1.7 variants. In the small 56-69-year group, the increase in depth fell short of significance, most likely because of low power.

The CDR3 regions of human TCRbeta chains were analyzed by immunosequencing. In the authors' own workflow: TCRs in the repertoires were matched against a reference library of SARS-CoV-2-specific TCRs that had been generated with the MIRA antigen-specificity platform. Breadth was defined as the fraction of unique TCRs that were SARS-CoV-2-associated, and depth was defined as the fraction of total T cells that were SARS-CoV-2-associated. Using the MIRA data, each spike-specific TCR was mapped to the spike region that the TCR reacts to and placed in a CD4 or CD8 class. Log10-transformed breadth and depth values were compared by one-way ANOVA with Sidak's multiple comparisons tests. TCRdb took over this immuneACCESS table, retaining in-frame rearrangements with V and J assigned. Such tables are incomplete; in checked studies, under half of the missing clones stem from an unresolved V gene, and the remainder is unexplained. That table supplies the V and J calls and clone size; D and trimming were determined from the DNA. The sample table holds approximately 100,000 clones, of which roughly nine tenths were seen once. The top ten clonotypes cover more than 15% of the sample.

Cut back by 6 bases and 0 bases, the V and J ends lie 14 bases apart. The CDR3 measures 15 amino acids from cysteine to phenylalanine. The DNA shown is the 45-base CDR3, in frame from base 1. According to the germline V gene (reference sequence), CDR1 reads WNHNN and CDR2 reads SYGVQD. Only one count was recorded for this clone. What this receptor recognizes is not known. No base quality values were provided; no much bigger clone lies one nucleotide off. The intended sense of this specimen's time point label: baseline before first vaccination. Vaccinee samples came from UK trials COV001 and COV002, including a single-blind randomized controlled phase 2/3 trial of AZD1222 (ChAdOx1 nCoV-19) in healthy adults. Trial participant PBMC samples were collected at day 0 and day 28 after the second dose for TCRbeta chain sequencing.

The rearranged chain carries TRBV10-1 and TRBJ1-1; the D gene is perhaps TRBD1, on 5 matching bases. The TCR originated in an adult in good health. The sample consisted of peripheral blood, taken on day 0 of AZD1222 vaccination. The DNA reads as follows: TGCGCCAGCAGCCACTCCGGGACGGTGAACACTGAAGCTTTCTTT. Its coded protein is CASSHSGTVNTEAFF.